One sample yielded the 9 T cell receptor beta chains listed below, sequenced in a study of PD-1 blockade in classical Hodgkin lymphoma. The time point was: cycle 4 day 1 (C4D1), after less than seven weeks of nivolumab. All trial patients relapsed after autologous stem cell transplantation. The table came from immunoSEQ multiplex PCR; TCRdb's copy has only in-frame clones and leaves some out. There are about 93,000 clones in the sample; around 80% occur only once, and 8% to 9.5% lies in the top ten. This specimen was peripheral blood mononuclear cells (PBMCs), taken before the fourth cycle of nivolumab. All receptors come from a human donor with classical Hodgkin lymphoma.

The chain links TRBV10-3 to TRBJ2-7, with a possible D match to TRBD2 (5 bases). There are 14 residues in the CDR3. V lost 10 bases, J lost 0 bases, and 16 bases lay in between. Germline V gene data show CDR1 as ENHRY and CDR2 as SYGVKD. The CDR3 reads CATGSGDGSYEQYF. The CDR3 DNA follows: TGTGCCACGGGGTCGGGCGACGGCTCCTACGAGCAGTACTTC.

The chain combines TRBV5-6 with TRBJ2-5; D is possibly TRBD1 (6 bases). This CDR3 contains 13 residues. Germline CDR1 SGHDT, CDR2 YYEEEE. V lost 4 bases, J lost 2 bases, and 9 bases lay in between. The CDR3 DNA reads TGTGCCAGCAGCCCTCAGGGGCAAGAGACCCAGTACTTC. The encoded protein is CASSPQGQETQYF.

The CDR3 protein is CASSQEQETQYF. The CDR3 DNA reads as TGTGCCAGCTCACAGGAGCAAGAGACCCAGTACTTC. The J gene is TRBJ2-5, the V gene TRBV18; no definite D call. Germline lookup yields CDR1 KGHSH and CDR2 LQKENI. This CDR3 contains 12 residues. The V end lost 4 bases, the J end lost 2 bases, and 5 bases lay between the germline ends. The entire variable domain, with the rest obtained from reference TRBV18 and TRBJ2-5, is as follows: NAGVMQNPRHLVRRRGQEARLRCSPMKGHSHVYWYRQLPEEGLKFMVYLQKENIIDESGMPKERFSAEFPKEGPSILRIQQVVRGDSAAYFCASSQEQETQYFGPGTRLLVL.

The chain couples TRBV7-6 to TRBJ1-2; 8 positions agree with TRBD1. Trimming cost V 3 bases and J 8 bases; bases outside gene matches: 11. From germline, CDR1 is SGHVS and CDR2 FNYEAQ. There are 15 residues in the CDR3. CDR3 amino acids: CASSFRQGQVGGYTF. For the CDR3, the DNA is TGTGCCAGCAGCTTCCGTCAGGGACAGGTCGGCGGCTACACCTTC.

The rearrangement links TRBV7-8 to TRBJ1-1, with D possibly TRBD1 on 5 matching bases. The CDR3 loop spans 14 amino acids. V lost 8 bases, J lost 1 base, and 14 bases lay in between. Germline assignment: CDR1 SGHVS and CDR2 FQNEAQ. The DNA for the CDR3 is TGTGCCAGCGGACCGGGACGGAAGAACACTGAAGCTTTCTTT. This translates into CASGPGRKNTEAFF.

The chain employs TRBV5-1 and TRBJ2-4; possibly TRBD2 for D (6 bases). V was cut by 4 bases and J by 7 bases, with 18 bases left in between. There are 15 residues in the CDR3. CDR1 is SGHRS and CDR2 is YFSETQ in the germline V gene. The CDR3 DNA reads TGCGCCAGCAGCGCGGGGACCCCCGGTGGGAACATTCAGTACTTC. Translating it yields CASSAGTPGGNIQYF.

CDR3 in DNA: TGTGCCAGCAGTTCCAACAGGGAAGAGCAGTACTTC. It translates to CASSSNREEQYF. This chain connects TRBV28 to TRBJ2-7, with a tentative D call TRBD1 (6 bases). Per the germline V gene, CDR1 is MDHEN and CDR2 is SYDVKM. CDR3 length: 12 amino acids. Trimming cost V 4 bases and J 7 bases, with 11 bases left between them.

This clone appeared a few times. This chain links TRBV10-3 with TRBJ1-2, with 8 bases aligning to TRBD1. The J segment lost 4 bases and the V segment lost 0 bases, leaving 1 base of the junction unmatched. Germline V gene lookup returns CDR1 ENHRY and CDR2 SYGVKD. The CDR3 runs to 14 residues. CDR3 in DNA: TGTGCCATCAGTGAGTCCACAGGGGGCTATGGCTACACCTTC. Translated, it gives CAISESTGGYGYTF.

The chain couples TRBV28 to TRBJ1-5; 10 nucleotides match TRBD1. Unmatched junction bases numbered 9, after V lost 3 bases and J lost 4 bases. The CDR3 has 17 amino acids. Germline-derived CDR1 and CDR2 are MDHEN and SYDVKM. CDR3 sequence reads: CASSLWPGQGLNQPQHF. Here the CDR3 DNA reads TGTGCCAGCAGTTTGTGGCCGGGACAGGGGCTAAATCAGCCCCAGCATTTT. The full variable domain, its missing parts supplied by reference TRBV28 and TRBJ1-5, is DVKVTQSSRYLVKRTGEKVFLECVQDMDHENMFWYRQDPGLGLRLIYFSYDVKMKEKGDIPEGYSVSREKKERFSLILESASTNQTSMYLCASSLWPGQGLNQPQHFGDGTRLSIL.